A single sample is the source of the 30 T cell receptor beta chains below, sequenced in a study of T cells after posttransplantation cyclophosphamide. TCRdb's table, derived via immunoSEQ multiplex PCR, lists solely in-frame clones and lacks some. The data show 7,500 to 10,000 clones, roughly 80% seen once. A marrow graft followed busulfan-fludarabine conditioning, with cyclophosphamide on days +3 and +4. This specimen consisted of PBMCs, obtained around 2,000 days after a stem cell transplant with posttransplant cyclophosphamide. All receptors derive from a female patient in her thirties or forties who received an allogeneic stem cell transplant from a related donor, was CMV-positive, and had no GVHD. Some of the T cells might come from the graft donor.

Sample share makes this clone medium-sized. This chain uses TRBV7-2 with TRBJ1-5, with D perhaps matching TRBD1 (5 bases). Trimming stripped 5 bases from V and 7 bases from J, with 12 bases between. This CDR3 comprises 13 residues. Germline V gives CDR1 SGHTA, CDR2 FQGNSA. Written as DNA, the CDR3 is TGTGCCAGCAGCCTCTACAGGAGCCAGCCCCAGCATTTT. This encodes CASSLYRSQPQHF.

This clone was counted once. The genes are TRBV28 and TRBJ2-7, with 8 bases lining up with TRBD1. CDR1 is MDHEN, CDR2 SYDVKM, per germline. The CDR3 extends over 15 amino acids. V shed 6 bases and J 0 bases; nucleotides not matched to a gene: 7. The CDR3 nucleotides read TGTGCCAGCAGCCGAATGACAGGGGACTCCTACGAGCAGTACTTC. Its protein product is CASSRMTGDSYEQYF.

The V call is TRBV7-3, the J call TRBJ2-1, with D unclear. This CDR3 spans 15 amino acids. V shed 2 bases and J shed 4 bases, with 12 bases lying between them. The germline V gene encodes CDR1 SGHTA and CDR2 FQGTGA. CDR3 residues: CASSLAPGSYNEQFF. The CDR3 nucleotides are TGTGCCAGCAGCTTAGCCCCCGGGTCATACAATGAGCAGTTCTTC.

The chain links TRBV19 to TRBJ2-5; possible D gene TRBD2, 5 bases. Germline V gives CDR1 LNHDA, CDR2 SQIVND (reference sequence). The CDR3 sequence is 11 residues long. The CDR3 sequence: CVPTPPGLGYF. As DNA, the CDR3 is TGTGTCCCTACCCCCCCAGGACTCGGGTACTTC. Complete variable domain (other parts from reference TRBV19 and TRBJ2-5): DGGITQSPKYLFRKEGQNVTLSCEQNLNHDAMYWYRQDPGQGLRLIYYSQIVNDFQKGDIAEGYSVSREKKESFPLTVTSAQKNPTAFYLCVPTPPGLGYFGPGTRLLVL.

V gene TRBV19 combines with J gene TRBJ2-1; 8 bases align to TRBD1. There are 15 residues in the CDR3. V gave up 8 bases and J gave up 6 bases; unmatched junction bases: 12. CDR1 is LNHDA, CDR2 SQIVND, per germline (reference sequence). The CDR3 nucleotides read TGTGCCAGTGGATCCACAGGGGGGTTAAGCAATGAGCAGTTCTTC. It translates to CASGSTGGLSNEQFF. The whole variable domain, remainder taken from reference TRBV19 and TRBJ2-1, is DGGITQSPKYLFRKEGQNVTLSCEQNLNHDAMYWYRQDPGQGLRLIYYSQIVNDFQKGDIAEGYSVSREKKESFPLTVTSAQKNPTAFYLCASGSTGGLSNEQFFGPGTRLTVL.

This rearrangement joins TRBV6-5 to TRBJ1-4; D may be TRBD1 (5 bases). CDR1 MNHEY and CDR2 SVGAGI come from the germline V gene. Trimming cost V 4 bases and J 7 bases, with 13 bases left between them. There are 14 residues in the CDR3. Here the CDR3 reads CASSLGQGGEKLFF. The CDR3, as DNA: TGTGCCAGCAGTTTAGGGCAGGGCGGTGAAAAACTGTTTTTT.

The genes are TRBV27 and TRBJ2-7; tentative D call: TRBD2 (5 bases). Germline lookup yields CDR1 MNHEY and CDR2 SMNVEV (reference sequence). The CDR3 covers 12 residues. V was trimmed by 3 bases and J by 10 bases, leaving 13 bases between them. The DNA of the CDR3 is TGTGCCAGCAGTTTTCAAGGAGGTATTCAGTACTTC. Protein: CASSFQGGIQYF.

V usage is TRBV11-1 and J usage is TRBJ2-2, with 13 bases matching TRBD2. Germline CDR1 and CDR2: SGHAT and FQDESV (reference sequence). Trimming removed 5 bases from V and 2 bases from J; junction bases left unmatched: 5. The CDR3 consists of 17 residues. The chain's CDR3 is CASSRTSGGVNTGELFF. The CDR3 nucleotides are TGTGCCAGCAGCAGGACTAGCGGGGGCGTTAACACCGGGGAGCTGTTTTTT.

The chain employs TRBV11-2 and TRBJ1-1, with TRBD1 matching 8 bases. Germline assignment: CDR1 SGHAT and CDR2 FQNNGV. The V gene end was trimmed by 5 bases and the J gene end by 5 bases; junction bases not matched to a gene: 7. The CDR3 is 14 amino acids. The CDR3 sequence: CASSVQGDWTEAFF. The CDR3 DNA follows: TGTGCCAGCAGCGTACAGGGGGACTGGACTGAAGCTTTCTTT.

The rearrangement joins TRBV2 to TRBJ1-5, with D tentatively TRBD1 (5 bases). The CDR3 is 15 amino acids. Germline V gene lookup returns CDR1 SNHLY and CDR2 FYNNEI. The V and J ends lost 5 bases and 8 bases respectively, with 19 bases between them. The CDR3 sequence: CASSSRTGTGEPQHF. The CDR3, as DNA: TGTGCCAGCAGTTCACGAACCGGGACGGGGGAGCCCCAGCATTTT.

This sequence joins TRBV7-9 and TRBJ2-1; weak D call: TRBD2 (7 bases). With 1 base removed from V and 5 bases from J, the gap between germline ends came to 18 bases. The CDR3 runs to 17 residues. Germline V gives CDR1 SEHNR, CDR2 FQNEAQ (reference sequence). In DNA, the CDR3 is TGTGCCAGCAGCTTAGGGGGTTTGGCGGGGGCCCACAATGAGCAGTTCTTC. This codes for CASSLGGLAGAHNEQFF. The complete variable domain, with remaining parts taken from reference TRBV7-9 and TRBJ2-1, reads DTGVSQNPRHKITKRGQNVTFRCDPISEHNRLYWYRQTLGQGPEFLTYFQNEAQLEKSRLLSDRFSAERPKGSFSTLEIQRTEQGDSAMYLCASSLGGLAGAHNEQFFGPGTRLTVL.

J is TRBJ2-5 and V is TRBV9; the D gene is possibly TRBD2 (6 bases). Germline V gene lookup returns CDR1 SGDLS and CDR2 YYNGEE. The ends were cut back, 3 bases at V and 4 bases at J, with 10 bases in the middle. The CDR3 has 13 amino acids. Here the CDR3 DNA reads TGTGCCAGCAGCGGGAGGGCCGGAGAGACCCAGTACTTC. Its translation is CASSGRAGETQYF. The full variable domain, with the rest looked up from reference TRBV9 and TRBJ2-5, is DSGVTQTPKHLITATGQRVTLRCSPRSGDLSVYWYQQSLDQGLQFLIQYYNGEERAKGNILERFSAQQFPDLHSELNLSSLELGDSALYFCASSGRAGETQYFGPGTRLLVL.

In its sample, this clone was seen a few times. The rearrangement links TRBV7-2 to TRBJ2-7, with D possibly TRBD1 on 6 matching bases. The germline CDR1 and CDR2 sequences are SGHTA and FQGNSA. CDR3 length equals 11 residues. CDR3 amino acids: CWRQVAYEQYF. In DNA, the CDR3 is TGTTGGCGACAGGTCGCCTACGAGCAGTACTTC.

The chain links TRBV13 to TRBJ2-1; 8 bases fit TRBD2. The V gene end was trimmed by 4 bases and the J gene end by 5 bases; junction bases not matched to a gene: 7. Germline V CDR1 and CDR2: PRHDT, FYEKMQ (reference sequence). The CDR3 runs to 15 residues. The CDR3 nucleotides read TGTGCCAGCAGCTCCCCACGAGCGGGGGACAATGAGCAGTTCTTC. This codes for CASSSPRAGDNEQFF.

The CDR3 nucleotides are TGTGCCAGCAGTTTTCACGGCTACGAGCAGTACTTC. It specifies CASSFHGYEQYF. The chain couples TRBV6-5 to TRBJ2-7; D ambiguous. In germline, CDR1 is MNHEY, CDR2 SVGAGI. The V end was cut by 4 bases, the J end by 3 bases, with 7 bases between. CDR3 size: 12 residues.

V is TRBV9 and J is TRBJ1-3, with 9 bases matching TRBD1. After removal of 2 bases from V and 7 bases from J, the junction contained 7 bases not matched to a gene. Per germline, CDR1 SGDLS and CDR2 YYNGEE. This CDR3 has 15 amino acids. DNA for the CDR3: TGTGCCAGCAGCGTCTCGGGACAGGGTGGTAACACCATATATTTT. Translated, it gives CASSVSGQGGNTIYF.

This clone is a singleton in its sample. The V gene is TRBV29-1, the J gene TRBJ2-1; no definite D call. Germline V gene lookup returns CDR1 SQVTM and CDR2 ANQGSEA. This CDR3 is built from 12 residues. The CDR3 region has the DNA TGCGTCTCGGGTGTTCCATACAATGAGCAGTTCTTC. Its translation: CVSGVPYNEQFF.

This clone was seen only a few times. The V call is TRBV4-1, the J call TRBJ1-6, with D maybe TRBD1 (6 bases). Deletions cut 0 bases from V and 6 bases from J, with 15 bases between. Per germline, CDR1 MGHRA and CDR2 YSYEKL. CDR3 length: 17 amino acids. DNA of the CDR3: TGCGCCAGCAGCCAAGATAGGGGCAGGGGCAGTAATTCACCCCTCCACTTT. It encodes CASSQDRGRGSNSPLHF.

The rearrangement links TRBV11-2 to TRBJ2-3, with 9 bases aligning to TRBD2. CDR1 is SGHAT and CDR2 is FQNNGV in the germline V gene. The CDR3 has 16 residues. Losses at the gene ends were 6 bases for V and 5 bases for J; bases not matched to a gene: 12. CDR3 residues: CASRGGVAGVKDTQYF. DNA of the CDR3: TGTGCCAGCAGGGGTGGGGTAGCGGGGGTGAAAGATACGCAGTATTTT. Together with reference TRBV11-2 and TRBJ2-3, the CDR3 gives the full variable domain: EAGVAQSPRYKIIEKRQSVAFWCNPISGHATLYWYQQILGQGPKLLIQFQNNGVVDDSQLPKDRFSAERLKGVDSTLKIQPAKLEDSAVYLCASRGGVAGVKDTQYFGPGTRLTVL.

V gene TRBV28 combines with J gene TRBJ2-7, with 9 bases identical to TRBD1. Per the germline V gene, CDR1 is MDHEN and CDR2 is SYDVKM. The V segment lost 5 bases and the J segment 4 bases; nucleotides outside the gene matches: 9. The CDR3 runs to 15 residues. CDR3 loop: CASSPVRDREYEQYF. As DNA, the CDR3 is TGTGCCAGCAGTCCCGTCCGGGACAGGGAATACGAGCAGTACTTC.

The chain links TRBV5-1 to TRBJ2-1, with a tentative D call TRBD1 (7 bases). CDR1 SGHRS and CDR2 YFSETQ come from the germline V gene. CDR3 length equals 13 residues. V lost 4 bases to trimming and J lost 9 bases, with 14 bases between them. CDR3 DNA: TGCGCCAGCAGCCGACAGGGAGGTGGTGAGCAGTTCTTC. This codes for CASSRQGGGEQFF.

The chain employs TRBV27 and TRBJ2-3; 10 bases line up with TRBD1. This CDR3 has 16 residues. Germline V gene data show CDR1 as MNHEY and CDR2 as SMNVEV (reference sequence). With 8 bases clipped from V and 1 base from J, the junction kept 9 bases outside the gene matches. Written as DNA, the CDR3 is TGTGCCAGCTCCGTCGGGACAGGGGTGGGCACAGATACGCAGTATTTT. As protein: CASSVGTGVGTDTQYF.

V usage is TRBV11-2 and J usage is TRBJ2-1; D is unclear. Germline CDR1 and CDR2: SGHAT and FQNNGV. Trimming stripped 0 bases from V and 11 bases from J, with 11 bases between. CDR3 size: 13 residues. Here the CDR3 DNA reads TGTGCCAGCAGCTTAGATGTAACAGCTAAGCAGTTCTTC. This translates into CASSLDVTAKQFF.

The chain carries TRBV9 and TRBJ2-7; 9 bases are shared with TRBD1. The CDR3 sequence is 16 residues long. Germline trimming cut 1 base from V and 1 base from J; bases unmatched to any gene: 6. Germline CDR1 and CDR2: SGDLS and YYNGEE. DNA of the CDR3: TGTGCCAGCAGCGTATTAGAGACAGGGGGGTCCTACGAGCAGTACTTC. Amino acid sequence: CASSVLETGGSYEQYF.

J is TRBJ1-2 and V is TRBV27; 7 nucleotides line up with TRBD1. CDR1 MNHEY and CDR2 SMNVEV come from the germline V gene (reference sequence). The V and J ends lost 4 bases and 2 bases, in that order; junction bases with no gene match: 13. This CDR3 is 17 amino acids long. The CDR3 DNA reads as TGTGCCAGCAGTTCCTTCGGGGCTTCACAGGGGAACTATGGCTACACCTTC. Translation gives CASSSFGASQGNYGYTF.

The chain is built from TRBV5-4 and TRBJ1-1; no reliable D call. CDR3 length: 14 residues. Per germline, CDR1 SGHNT and CDR2 YYREEE (reference sequence). Trimming removed 2 bases from V and 1 base from J, with 9 bases in between. The CDR3 DNA reads TGTGCCAGCAGCTTCCGGGAGGCGAACACTGAAGCTTTCTTT. Translated: CASSFREANTEAFF. Filled out from reference TRBV5-4 and TRBJ1-1, the complete variable domain reads ETGVTQSPTHLIKTRGQQVTLRCSSQSGHNTVSWYQQALGQGPQFIFQYYREEENGRGNFPPRFSGLQFPNYSSELNVNALELDDSALYLCASSFREANTEAFFGQGTRLTVV.

The chain recombines TRBV6-1 with TRBJ1-2; maybe TRBD1 (6 bases). Trimming removed 4 bases at V and 4 bases at J, with 16 bases between. The CDR3 extends over 15 amino acids. Looked up from germline, CDR1 is MNHNS and CDR2 is SASEGT. CDR3 loop: CASSAYRGAGYGYTF. The CDR3 bases are TGTGCCAGCAGTGCTTATCGGGGGGCAGGCTATGGCTACACCTTC.

The chain recombines TRBV5-1 with TRBJ1-3; the D gene is possibly TRBD1 (5 bases). The germline V gene encodes CDR1 SGHRS and CDR2 YFSETQ. There are 17 residues in the CDR3. With 0 bases removed from V and 2 bases from J, the gap between germline ends came to 15 bases. CDR3 region: CASSLAGQRGPGNTIYF. The DNA for the CDR3 is TGCGCCAGCAGCTTGGCTGGGCAGCGGGGCCCTGGAAACACCATATATTTT.

This chain uses TRBV9 with TRBJ1-5; D gene unclear. V was clipped by 3 bases and J by 6 bases, with 10 bases between them. This CDR3 spans 13 amino acids. Germline V gene lookup returns CDR1 SGDLS and CDR2 YYNGEE. CDR3 region: CASSAGDGQPQHF. Written as DNA, the CDR3 is TGTGCCAGCAGCGCGGGAGATGGTCAGCCCCAGCATTTT.

The gene calls are TRBV6-6 and TRBJ1-6; TRBD1 aligns across 9 bases. The germline gives CDR1 MNHNY, CDR2 SVGAGI (reference sequence). V dropped 6 bases and J dropped 9; count of bases not matched to a gene: 6. The CDR3 length is 14 residues. The CDR3 loop reads CASRPQGAVSPLHF. The CDR3 DNA reads TGTGCCAGCAGGCCACAGGGGGCAGTTTCACCCCTCCACTTT.